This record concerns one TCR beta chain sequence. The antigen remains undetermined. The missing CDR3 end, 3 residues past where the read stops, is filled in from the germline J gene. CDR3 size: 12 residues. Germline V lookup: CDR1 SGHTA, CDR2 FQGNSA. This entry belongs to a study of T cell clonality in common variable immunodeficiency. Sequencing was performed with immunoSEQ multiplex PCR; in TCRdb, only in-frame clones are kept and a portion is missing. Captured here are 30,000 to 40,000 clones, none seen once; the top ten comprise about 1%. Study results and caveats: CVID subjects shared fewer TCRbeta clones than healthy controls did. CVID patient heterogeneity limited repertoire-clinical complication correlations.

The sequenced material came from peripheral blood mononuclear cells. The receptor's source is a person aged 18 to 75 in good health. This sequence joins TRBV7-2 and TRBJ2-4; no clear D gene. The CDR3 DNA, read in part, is TGTGCCAGCACCTCCCGAGTCTATGGT. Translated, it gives CASTSRVYG. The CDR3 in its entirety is CASTSRVYGQYF.